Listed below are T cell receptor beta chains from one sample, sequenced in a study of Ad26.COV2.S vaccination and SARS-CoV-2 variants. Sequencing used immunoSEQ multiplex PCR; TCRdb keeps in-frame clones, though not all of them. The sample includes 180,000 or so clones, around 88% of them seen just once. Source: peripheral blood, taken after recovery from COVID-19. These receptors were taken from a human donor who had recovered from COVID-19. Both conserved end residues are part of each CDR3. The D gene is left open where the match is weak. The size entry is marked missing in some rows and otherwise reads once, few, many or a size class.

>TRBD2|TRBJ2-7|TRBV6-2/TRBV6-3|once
TGTGCCAGCAGTTACTCAGGGCTAGCGGATTACGAGCAGTACTTC
CASSYSGLADYEQYF
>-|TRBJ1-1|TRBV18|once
TGTGCCAGCTCACCAGTCAGCGGGTACGGCACTGAAGCTTTCTTT
CASSPVSGYGTEAFF
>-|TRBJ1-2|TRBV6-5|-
TGTGCCAGCAGTTCCCGGGGGGACCGAGCTAACTATGGCTACACCTTC
CASSSRGDRANYGYTF
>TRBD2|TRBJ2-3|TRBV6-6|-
TGTGCCAGCAGTCCCAAGGCCCTAGCGGGAGAGACAGATACGCAGTATTTT
CASSPKALAGETDTQYF
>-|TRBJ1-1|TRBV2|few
TGTGCCAGCTCCCAGGGGCCGGACACTGAAGCTTTCTTT
CASSQGPDTEAFF
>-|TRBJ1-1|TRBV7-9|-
TGTGCCAGCAGCTTCTCAGGGGCCGGGAGCACTGAAGCTTTCTTT
CASSFSGAGSTEAFF
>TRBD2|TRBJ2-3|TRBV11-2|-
TGTGCCAGCAGCCCCCGACTAGCGGCCCCCACAGATACGCAGTATTTT
CASSPRLAAPTDTQYF
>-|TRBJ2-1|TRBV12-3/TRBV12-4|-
TGTGCCAGCAGTTTCCGGGTAGACAATGAGCAGTTCTTC
CASSFRVDNEQFF
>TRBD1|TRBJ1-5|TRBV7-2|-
TGTGCCAGCAGCCCGGGACAGGGCAATCAGCCCCAGCATTTT
CASSPGQGNQPQHF
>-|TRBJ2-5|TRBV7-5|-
TGTGCCAGAAGCAACCGGGACGGAAAGAAAGAGACCCAGTACTTC
CARSNRDGKKETQYF
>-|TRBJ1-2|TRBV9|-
TGTGCCAGCAGCGTAATGGAAAAGGGGGGATATGGCTACACCTTC
CASSVMEKGGYGYTF
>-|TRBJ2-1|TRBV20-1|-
TGCAGTGCTCGCTGGGGGGCTGAGCAGTTCTTC
CSARWGAEQFF
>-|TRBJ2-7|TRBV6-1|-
TGTGCCAGCAGTGAAGAAGCCGTCTACGAGCAGTACTTC
CASSEEAVYEQYF
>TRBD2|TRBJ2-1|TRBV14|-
TGTGCCAGCTGCACTAGCGGGAGCGGTGAGCAGTTCTTC
CASCTSGSGEQFF
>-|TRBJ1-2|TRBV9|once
TGTGCCAGCAGCGTAGATCCCGGGGGTTCAGTGGGCTACACCTTC
CASSVDPGGSVGYTF
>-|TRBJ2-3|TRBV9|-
TGTGCCAGCAGCGTAGAGGGCAGGGTTGCAGATACGCAGTATTTT
CASSVEGRVADTQYF
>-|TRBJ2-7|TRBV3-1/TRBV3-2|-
TGTGCCAGCAGCCAAGTCGCGCTCTCCTACGAGCAGTACTTC
CASSQVALSYEQYF
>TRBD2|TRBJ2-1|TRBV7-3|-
TGTGCCAGCAGCTTAGGAGCGGGAGGGGGGGTAAATGAGCAGTTCTTC
CASSLGAGGGVNEQFF
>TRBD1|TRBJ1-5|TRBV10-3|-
TGTGCCATCAGTGAGTCGAGGCAGGGGGAGGTAAGCAATCAGCCCCAGCATTTT
CAISESRQGEVSNQPQHF
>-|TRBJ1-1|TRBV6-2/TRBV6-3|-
TGTGCCAGCAGTTACCCGGACATGTTGAACACTGAAGCTTTCTTT
CASSYPDMLNTEAFF
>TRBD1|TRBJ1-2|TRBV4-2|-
TGTGCCAGCAGCCAAGATCAAGGGACAGGAGACTATGGCTACACCTTC
CASSQDQGTGDYGYTF
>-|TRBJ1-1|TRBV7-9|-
TGTGCCAGCAGCTTGGACAGTATGTACACTGAAGCTTTCTTT
CASSLDSMYTEAFF
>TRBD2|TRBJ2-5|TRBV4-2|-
TGTGCCAGCAGCCAATGGCGGGGGGGCCGAGAGACCCAGTACTTC
CASSQWRGGRETQYF
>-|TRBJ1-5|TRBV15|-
TGTGCCACCAGCAAGCAGGATTTGAGCAATCAGCCCCAGCATTTT
CATSKQDLSNQPQHF
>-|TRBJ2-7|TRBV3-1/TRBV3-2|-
TGTGCCAGCAGCCAAGACCCGGGCGAGCAGTACTTC
CASSQDPGEQYF
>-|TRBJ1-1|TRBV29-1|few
TGCAGCGTTGTACGCGATATCATGAACACTGAAGCTTTCTTT
CSVVRDIMNTEAFF
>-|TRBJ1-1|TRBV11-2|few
TGTGCCGCTCCGGAGCGGAACACTGAAGCTTTCTTT
CAAPERNTEAFF
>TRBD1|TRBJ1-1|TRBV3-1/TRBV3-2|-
TGTGCCAGCAGCCCGGGACAGATGAACACTGAAGCTTTCTTT
CASSPGQMNTEAFF
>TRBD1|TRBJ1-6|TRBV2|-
TGTGCCAGCAGTCTGGACAGGGGGAATAATTCACCCCTCCACTTT
CASSLDRGNNSPLHF
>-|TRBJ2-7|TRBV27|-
TGTGCCAGCAGCTTATATGGGGGGAACGAGCAGTACTTC
CASSLYGGNEQYF
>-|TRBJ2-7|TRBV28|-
TGTGCCAGCAGCATTGCAGGGGCCGGTTACGAGCAGTACTTC
CASSIAGAGYEQYF
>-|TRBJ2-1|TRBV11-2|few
TGTGCCAGCAGCTTAGGACTTTCGAGCTCCTACAATGAGCAGTTCTTC
CASSLGLSSSYNEQFF
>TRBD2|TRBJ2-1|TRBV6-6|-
TGTGCCAGCAGTTACTCACTAGCGGGCACCTACAATGAGCAGTTCTTC
CASSYSLAGTYNEQFF
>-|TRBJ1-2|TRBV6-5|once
TGTGCCAGCAGTTACCTCCGGCCGGCTAACTATGGCTACACCTTC
CASSYLRPANYGYTF
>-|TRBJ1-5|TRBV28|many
TGTGCCAGCAGCCTACACAGCGGCAATCAGCCCCAGCATTTT
CASSLHSGNQPQHF
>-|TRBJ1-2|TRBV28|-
TGTGCCAGCAGTTTGAGGGTCAACTATGGCTACACCTTC
CASSLRVNYGYTF
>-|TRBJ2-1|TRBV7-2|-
TGTGCCAGCAGCCCCGAAGAGGACTTACCTCCTCAGTTCTTC
CASSPEEDLPPQFF
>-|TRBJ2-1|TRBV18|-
TGTGCCACTCTACGGGGCCCTGGGGTTTACAATGAGCAGTTCTTC
CATLRGPGVYNEQFF
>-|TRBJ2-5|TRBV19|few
TGTGCCAGTAGTGCCTTGACCGGTGGGGAGACCCAGTACTTC
CASSALTGGETQYF